Listed below are T cell receptor beta chains from one sample, sequenced in a study of blood T cell repertoires in COVID-19. Some clones are missing from TCRdb's copy, which holds only in-frame ones; the method was immunoSEQ multiplex PCR. The sample lists 200,000 or so clones, about nine tenths occurring once. Sequenced: peripheral blood. All receptors come from a woman aged 55 to 70 with acute or convalescent COVID-19. Each CDR3 is given with its conserved first and last residue. The D gene is left open where the match is weak. A clone size is listed for some rows: how often the clone was seen (once, few, many), or a class if it is expanded.

V	D	J	size	CDR3	DNA
TRBV7-2	NA	TRBJ2-4	NA	CASSLQGLGYGIQYF	TGTGCCAGCAGCTTACAGGGGCTGGGGTACGGCATTCAGTACTTC
TRBV28	NA	TRBJ1-1	once	CAIKRGGMNTEAFF	TGTGCCATAAAAAGGGGGGGAATGAACACTGAAGCTTTCTTT
TRBV6-5	NA	TRBJ2-7	NA	CASSFRGARGEQYF	TGTGCCAGCAGTTTTCGGGGGGCGCGGGGCGAGCAGTACTTC
TRBV19	TRBD1	TRBJ1-1	NA	CATRQGAPTEAFF	TGTGCCACTAGACAGGGGGCGCCCACTGAAGCTTTCTTT
TRBV30	NA	TRBJ1-2	NA	CAWSVLGTGHGYTF	TGTGCCTGGAGTGTACTTGGTACAGGGCATGGCTACACCTTC
TRBV27	NA	TRBJ2-1	NA	CASAGLAGEQFF	TGTGCCAGCGCTGGGCTAGCAGGTGAGCAGTTCTTC
TRBV6-5	NA	TRBJ2-7	NA	CASRPTRNYEQYF	TGTGCCAGCAGACCCACTAGAAACTACGAGCAGTACTTC
TRBV14	NA	TRBJ2-5	NA	CASTPPETQYF	TGTGCCAGCACCCCCCCGGAGACCCAGTACTTC
TRBV4-1	NA	TRBJ1-5	NA	CASSQGQSNQPQHF	TGCGCCAGCAGCCAAGGGCAGTCCAATCAGCCCCAGCATTTT
TRBV3-1/TRBV3-2	NA	TRBJ2-1	NA	CASSQDLARIYNEQFF	TGTGCCAGCAGCCAAGACCTAGCCAGGATATACAATGAGCAGTTCTTC
TRBV6-5	NA	TRBJ1-6	NA	CASSPRRGQPLHF	TGTGCCAGCAGTCCACGCCGTGGACAGCCCCTCCACTTT
TRBV2	NA	TRBJ1-2	NA	CASIFDRGEGYGYTF	TGTGCCAGCATTTTTGATCGGGGGGAAGGCTATGGCTACACCTTC
TRBV24-1	NA	TRBJ2-7	NA	CATSGGYEQYF	TGTGCCACCAGTGGAGGCTACGAGCAGTACTTC
TRBV10-1	NA	TRBJ1-1	NA	CASSEDGRGGGTEAFF	TGCGCCAGCAGTGAGGATGGTAGGGGCGGGGGCACTGAAGCTTTCTTT
TRBV6-5	NA	TRBJ1-1	NA	CASSYGIGVTEAFF	TGTGCCAGCAGTTACGGGATAGGGGTCACTGAAGCTTTCTTT
TRBV6-6	NA	TRBJ2-7	NA	CASSYSDRGYEQYF	TGTGCCAGCAGTTACTCAGACAGAGGCTACGAGCAGTACTTC
TRBV4-2	NA	TRBJ1-2	few	CASSQGPDGYTF	TGTGCCAGCAGCCAAGGGCCTGATGGCTACACCTTC
TRBV3-1/TRBV3-2	NA	TRBJ1-1	NA	CASSGGGLNTEAFF	TGTGCCAGCAGCGGGGGCGGATTGAACACTGAAGCTTTCTTT
TRBV5-1	TRBD2	TRBJ2-3	NA	CASSATSGNTDTQYF	TGCGCCAGCAGCGCGACTAGCGGAAACACAGATACGCAGTATTTT
TRBV18	NA	TRBJ1-3	NA	CASSDLRAGNTIYF	TGTGCCAGCTCAGACCTTCGGGCTGGAAACACCATATATTTT
TRBV4-2	TRBD1	TRBJ2-1	NA	CASSQRDREVGEQFF	TGTGCCAGCAGCCAACGGGACAGGGAAGTCGGTGAGCAGTTCTTC
TRBV5-1	NA	TRBJ1-2	NA	CASSLAEPGSSYGYTF	TGCGCCAGCAGCTTGGCGGAGCCCGGATCTTCATATGGCTACACCTTC
TRBV18	NA	TRBJ2-2	NA	CASSPPRTGELFF	TGTGCCAGCTCACCACCGAGAACCGGGGAGCTGTTTTTT
TRBV7-9	NA	TRBJ2-3	NA	CASSLAFRGARADTQYF	TGTGCCAGCAGCTTAGCGTTTAGGGGTGCCCGCGCAGATACGCAGTATTTT
TRBV12-3/TRBV12-4	NA	TRBJ2-1	NA	CASSLSRREQFF	TGTGCCAGCAGTTTGAGCAGGAGGGAGCAGTTCTTC
TRBV5-1	NA	TRBJ1-4	NA	CASTPTGRGNEKLFF	TGCGCCAGCACCCCAACTGGGAGGGGGAATGAAAAACTGTTTTTT